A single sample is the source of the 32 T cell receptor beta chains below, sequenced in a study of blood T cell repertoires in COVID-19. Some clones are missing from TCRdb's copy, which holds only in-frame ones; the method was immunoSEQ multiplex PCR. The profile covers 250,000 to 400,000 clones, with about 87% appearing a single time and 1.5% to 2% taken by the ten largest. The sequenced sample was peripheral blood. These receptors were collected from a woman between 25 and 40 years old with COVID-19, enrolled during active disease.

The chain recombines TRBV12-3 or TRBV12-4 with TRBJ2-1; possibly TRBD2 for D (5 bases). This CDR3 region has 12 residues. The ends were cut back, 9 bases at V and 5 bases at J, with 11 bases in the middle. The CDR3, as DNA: TGTGCCAGTAGCGCCGGCAACAATGAGCAGTTCTTC. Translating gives CASSAGNNEQFF.

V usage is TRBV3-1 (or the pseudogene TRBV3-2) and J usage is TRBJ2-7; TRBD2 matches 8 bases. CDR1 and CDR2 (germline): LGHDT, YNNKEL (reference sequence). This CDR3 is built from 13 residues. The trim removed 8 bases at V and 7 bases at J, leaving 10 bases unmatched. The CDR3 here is CASEGTSGLEQYF. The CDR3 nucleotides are TGTGCCAGCGAAGGGACTAGTGGACTGGAGCAGTACTTC.

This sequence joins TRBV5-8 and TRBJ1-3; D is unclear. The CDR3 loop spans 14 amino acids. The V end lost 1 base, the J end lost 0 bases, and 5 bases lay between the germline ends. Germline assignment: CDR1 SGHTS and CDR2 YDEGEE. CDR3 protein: CASSLRSSGNTIYF. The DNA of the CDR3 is TGTGCCAGCAGCTTGCGGAGCTCTGGAAACACCATATATTTT.

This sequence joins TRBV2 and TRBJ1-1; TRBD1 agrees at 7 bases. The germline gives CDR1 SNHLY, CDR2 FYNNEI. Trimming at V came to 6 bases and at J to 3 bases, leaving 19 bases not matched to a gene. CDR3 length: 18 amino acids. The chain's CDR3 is CASRIPGDSPLGDTEAFF. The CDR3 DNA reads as TGTGCCAGCAGGATACCCGGGGACAGCCCTTTAGGGGACACTGAAGCTTTCTTT.

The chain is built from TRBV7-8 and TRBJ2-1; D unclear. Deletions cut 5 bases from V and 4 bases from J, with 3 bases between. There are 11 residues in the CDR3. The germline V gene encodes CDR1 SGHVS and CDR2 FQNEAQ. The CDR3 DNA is TGTGCCAGCAGCGAGTACAATGAGCAGTTCTTC. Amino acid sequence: CASSEYNEQFF.

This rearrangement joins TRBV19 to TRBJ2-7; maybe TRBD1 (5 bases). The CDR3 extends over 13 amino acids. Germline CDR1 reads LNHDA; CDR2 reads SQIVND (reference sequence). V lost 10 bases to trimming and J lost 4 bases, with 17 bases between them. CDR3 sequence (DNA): TGTGCCACCAAGCCCCAGGGTCCTTACGAGCAGTACTTC. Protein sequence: CATKPQGPYEQYF.

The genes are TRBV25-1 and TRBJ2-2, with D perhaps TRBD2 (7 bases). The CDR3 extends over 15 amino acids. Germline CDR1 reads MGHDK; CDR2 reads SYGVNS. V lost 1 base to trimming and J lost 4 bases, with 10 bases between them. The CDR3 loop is CASSEWRGLTGELFF. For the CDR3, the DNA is TGTGCCAGCAGTGAATGGCGGGGGCTCACCGGGGAGCTGTTTTTT.

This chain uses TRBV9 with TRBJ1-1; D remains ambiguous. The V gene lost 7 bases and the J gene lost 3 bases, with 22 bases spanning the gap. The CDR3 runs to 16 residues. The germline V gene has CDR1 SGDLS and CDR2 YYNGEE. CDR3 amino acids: CASYLGEWAMDTEAFF. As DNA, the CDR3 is TGTGCCAGCTACCTGGGCGAGTGGGCTATGGACACTGAAGCTTTCTTT.

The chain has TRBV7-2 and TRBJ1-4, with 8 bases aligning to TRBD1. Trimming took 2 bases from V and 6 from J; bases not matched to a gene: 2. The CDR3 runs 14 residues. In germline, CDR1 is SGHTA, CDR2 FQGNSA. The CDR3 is CASSLTGGYEKLFF. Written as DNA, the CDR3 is TGTGCCAGCAGCTTAACAGGGGGTTATGAAAAACTGTTTTTT. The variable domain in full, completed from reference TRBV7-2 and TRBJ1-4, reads GAGVSQSPSNKVTEKGKDVELRCDPISGHTALYWYRQSLGQGLEFLIYFQGNSAPDKSGLPSDRFSAERTGGSVSTLTIQRTQQEDSAVYLCASSLTGGYEKLFFGSGTQLSVL.

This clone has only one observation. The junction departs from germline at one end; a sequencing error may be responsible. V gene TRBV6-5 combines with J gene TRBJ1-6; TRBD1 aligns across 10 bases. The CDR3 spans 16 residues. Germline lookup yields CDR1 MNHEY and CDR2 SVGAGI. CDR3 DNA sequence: TGTGCCAGCAGCTACTCCCGGGACAGGGGTAATTCACCCCTCCACTTT. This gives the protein CASSYSRDRGNSPLHF.

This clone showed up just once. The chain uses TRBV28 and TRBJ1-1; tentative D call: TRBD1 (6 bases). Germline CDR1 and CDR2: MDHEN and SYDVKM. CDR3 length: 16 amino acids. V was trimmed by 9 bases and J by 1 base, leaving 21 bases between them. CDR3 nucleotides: TGTGCCAGTCCAGGGAACAGGGCGAATGGGAACACTGAAGCTTTCTTT. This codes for CASPGNRANGNTEAFF.

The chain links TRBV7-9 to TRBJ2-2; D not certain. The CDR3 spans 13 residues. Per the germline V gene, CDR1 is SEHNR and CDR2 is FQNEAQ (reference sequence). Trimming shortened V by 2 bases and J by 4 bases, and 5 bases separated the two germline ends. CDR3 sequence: CASSLPGTGELFF. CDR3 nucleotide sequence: TGTGCCAGCAGCTTACCAGGCACCGGGGAGCTGTTTTTT.

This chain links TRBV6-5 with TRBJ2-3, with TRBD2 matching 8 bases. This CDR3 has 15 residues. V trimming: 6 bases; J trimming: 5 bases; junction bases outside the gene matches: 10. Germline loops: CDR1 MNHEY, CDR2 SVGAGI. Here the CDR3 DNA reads TGTGCCAGCAGGTATCCGGGACTAGGAGGAGATACGCAGTATTTT. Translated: CASRYPGLGGDTQYF.

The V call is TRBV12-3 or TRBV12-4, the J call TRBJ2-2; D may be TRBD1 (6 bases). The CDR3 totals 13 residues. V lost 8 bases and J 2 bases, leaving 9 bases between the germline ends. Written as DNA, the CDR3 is TGTGCCAGCGACAGGAGTAACACCGGGGAGCTGTTTTTT. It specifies CASDRSNTGELFF.

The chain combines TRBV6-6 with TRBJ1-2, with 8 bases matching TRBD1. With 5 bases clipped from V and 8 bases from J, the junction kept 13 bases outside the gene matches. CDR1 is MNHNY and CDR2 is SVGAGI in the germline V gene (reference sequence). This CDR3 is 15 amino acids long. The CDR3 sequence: CASSTDRVGDGGYTF. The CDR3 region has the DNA TGTGCCAGCAGTACGGACAGGGTAGGGGACGGCGGCTACACCTTC.

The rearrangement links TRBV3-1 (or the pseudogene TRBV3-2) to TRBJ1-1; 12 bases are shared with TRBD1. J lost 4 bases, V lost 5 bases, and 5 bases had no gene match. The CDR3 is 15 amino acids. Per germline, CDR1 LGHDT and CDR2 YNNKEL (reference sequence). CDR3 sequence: CASSFGTGGLTEAFF. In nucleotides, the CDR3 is TGTGCCAGCAGCTTCGGGACAGGGGGCCTCACTGAAGCTTTCTTT.

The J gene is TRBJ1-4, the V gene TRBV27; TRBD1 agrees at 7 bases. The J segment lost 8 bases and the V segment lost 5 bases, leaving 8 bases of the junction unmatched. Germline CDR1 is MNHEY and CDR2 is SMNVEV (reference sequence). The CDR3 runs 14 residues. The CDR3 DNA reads TGTGCCAGCAGTCCCGACAGGGTTGGAGAAAAACTGTTTTTT. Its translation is CASSPDRVGEKLFF.

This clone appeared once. CDR3 region: CAISGTGGQETQYF. The CDR3 DNA follows: TGTGCCATCAGTGGAACAGGGGGGCAAGAGACCCAGTACTTC. The chain carries TRBV10-3 and TRBJ2-5; 8 bases align to TRBD1. This CDR3 contains 14 residues. V dropped 4 bases and J dropped 2; count of bases not matched to a gene: 3. The germline V gene encodes CDR1 ENHRY and CDR2 SYGVKD.

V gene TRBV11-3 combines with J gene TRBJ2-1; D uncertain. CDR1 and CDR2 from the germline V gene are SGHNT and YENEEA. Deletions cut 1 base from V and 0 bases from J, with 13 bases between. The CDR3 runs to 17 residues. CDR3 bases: TGTGCCAGCAGCTTAGGAGGCGGAGCACTCTCCTACAATGAGCAGTTCTTC. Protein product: CASSLGGGALSYNEQFF.

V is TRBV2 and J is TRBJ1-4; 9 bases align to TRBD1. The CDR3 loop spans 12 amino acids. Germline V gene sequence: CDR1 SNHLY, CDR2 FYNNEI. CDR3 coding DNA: TGTGCAGGGGGACAGGGAAAAGAAAAACTGTTTTTT. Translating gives CAGGQGKEKLFF.

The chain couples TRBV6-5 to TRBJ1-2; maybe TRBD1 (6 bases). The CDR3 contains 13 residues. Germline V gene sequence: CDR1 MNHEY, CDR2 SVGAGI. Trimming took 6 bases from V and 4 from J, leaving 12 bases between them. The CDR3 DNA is TGTGCCAGCAGGGCAGGGGTGGGCTATGGCTACACCTTC. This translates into CASRAGVGYGYTF.

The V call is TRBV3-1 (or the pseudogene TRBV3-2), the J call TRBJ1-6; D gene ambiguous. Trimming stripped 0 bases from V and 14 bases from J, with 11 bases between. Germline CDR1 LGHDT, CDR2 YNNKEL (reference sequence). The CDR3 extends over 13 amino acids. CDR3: CASSQDLRVSLHF. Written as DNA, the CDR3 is TGTGCCAGCAGCCAAGATCTGCGAGTATCCCTCCACTTT.

CDR3: CASSLNRGKHEQYF. The CDR3 region has the DNA TGTGCCAGCAGTTTAAACAGGGGGAAACACGAGCAGTACTTC. This chain uses TRBV27 with TRBJ2-7; 8 bases are a match to TRBD1. The CDR3 spans 14 residues. Per the germline V gene, CDR1 is MNHEY and CDR2 is SMNVEV (reference sequence). J gave up 5 bases and V 2 bases, and 5 bases lay outside the gene matches.

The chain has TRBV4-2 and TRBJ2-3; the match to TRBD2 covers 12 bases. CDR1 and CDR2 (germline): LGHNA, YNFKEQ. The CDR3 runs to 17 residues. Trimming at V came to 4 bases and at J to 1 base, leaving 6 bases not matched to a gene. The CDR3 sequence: CASSLGLAGLGTDTQYF. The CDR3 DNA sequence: TGTGCCAGCAGCCTTGGACTAGCGGGGTTGGGCACAGATACGCAGTATTTT.

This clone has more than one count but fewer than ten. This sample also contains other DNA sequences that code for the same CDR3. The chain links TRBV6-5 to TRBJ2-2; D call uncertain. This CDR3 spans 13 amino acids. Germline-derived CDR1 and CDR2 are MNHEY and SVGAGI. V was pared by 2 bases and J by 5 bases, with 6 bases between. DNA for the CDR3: TGTGCCAGCAGTTACACAGAAACCGGGGAGCTGTTTTTT. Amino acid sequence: CASSYTETGELFF.

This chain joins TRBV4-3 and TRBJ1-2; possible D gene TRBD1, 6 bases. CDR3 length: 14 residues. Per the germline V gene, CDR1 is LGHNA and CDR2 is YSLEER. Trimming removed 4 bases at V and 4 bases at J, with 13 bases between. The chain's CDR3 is CASSPNGQIYGYTF. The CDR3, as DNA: TGCGCCAGCAGCCCAAACGGACAGATCTATGGCTACACCTTC.

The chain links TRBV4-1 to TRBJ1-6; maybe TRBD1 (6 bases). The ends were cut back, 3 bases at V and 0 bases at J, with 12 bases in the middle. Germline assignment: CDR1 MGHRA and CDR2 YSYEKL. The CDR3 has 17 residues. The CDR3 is CASSQRTASSYNSPLHF. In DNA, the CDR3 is TGCGCCAGCAGCCAGCGGACAGCGAGCTCCTATAATTCACCCCTCCACTTT.

In nucleotides, the CDR3 is TGTGCCAGTAGTATCGGACAGTCCTATGGCTACACCTTC. Translated: CASSIGQSYGYTF. The chain joins TRBV19 to TRBJ1-2, with a tentative D call TRBD1 (6 bases). V lost 3 bases, J lost 4 bases, and 9 bases lay in between. CDR3 length equals 13 residues. Germline V gene data show CDR1 as LNHDA and CDR2 as SQIVND (reference sequence).

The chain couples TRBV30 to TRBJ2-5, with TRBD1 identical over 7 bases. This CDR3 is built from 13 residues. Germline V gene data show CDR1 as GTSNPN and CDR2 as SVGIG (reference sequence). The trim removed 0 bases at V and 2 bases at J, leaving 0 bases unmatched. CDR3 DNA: TGTGCCTGGAGTGTGGGACAGCAAGAGACCCAGTACTTC. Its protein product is CAWSVGQQETQYF.

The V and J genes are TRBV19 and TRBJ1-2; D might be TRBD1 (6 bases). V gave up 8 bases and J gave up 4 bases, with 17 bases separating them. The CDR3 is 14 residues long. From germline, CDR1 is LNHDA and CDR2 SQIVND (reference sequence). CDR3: CASRSGGAGYGYTF. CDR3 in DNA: TGTGCCAGTCGGTCGGGGGGCGCCGGCTATGGCTACACCTTC.

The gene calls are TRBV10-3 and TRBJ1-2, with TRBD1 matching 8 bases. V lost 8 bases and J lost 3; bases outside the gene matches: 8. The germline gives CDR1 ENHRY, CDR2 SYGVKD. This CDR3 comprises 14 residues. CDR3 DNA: TGTGCCATCGCCCAGGGGGCGTTAGACTATGGCTACACCTTC. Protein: CAIAQGALDYGYTF.

CDR3 protein: CASQGTANNEQFF. CDR3 bases: TGTGCCAGTCAGGGGACAGCCAATAATGAGCAGTTCTTC. The V call is TRBV28, the J call TRBJ2-1; 7 bases match TRBD1. Germline trimming cut 9 bases from V and 7 bases from J; bases unmatched to any gene: 9. CDR3 length: 13 residues. The germline V gene encodes CDR1 MDHEN and CDR2 SYDVKM.